This T cell receptor (beta chain) was captured by sequencing in a study of T cells after yellow fever vaccination. Study-wide context: Those fractions that held only low numbers of cells were prepared using the SMART-Seq v4 Ultra Low Input RNA kit.

TCRdb itself ran the 5' RACE reads through MiXCR, one entry per CDR3 protein. The sample shows under 300,000 distinct CDR3 sequences, 10% to 15% of them seen only once. Study-level points and caveats: Booster sampling recovered most clones from primary vaccination (under 97% CD4, just over 85% CD8). Clonotypes shared by both compartments, CD4 and CD8, made up a small share.

With regard to this clonotype: Its antigen is currently unknown.

Germline lookup yields CDR1 SGHTA and CDR2 FQGNSA. The germline V and J ends were trimmed by 5 bases and 3 bases, with 14 bases remaining between them. The CDR3 covers 14 residues. This clonotype was obtained from a man aged 25 to 45 who received the YFV17D yellow fever vaccine. V gene TRBV7-2 combines with J gene TRBJ2-7; TRBD1 is a possible D gene (6 bases). This specimen consisted of CD4+ T cells sorted from PBMCs, obtained 45 days after the yellow fever booster vaccination. DNA for the CDR3: TGTGCCAGCAGCGCTAATAGGGGGATCTACGAGCAGTACTTC. Its translation is CASSANRGIYEQYF.